Listed below are T cell receptor beta chains from one sample, sequenced in a study of regulatory T cells in long-lasting Graves disease. From the multiplex PCR reads, TCRdb called clonotypes with MiXCR, one entry per CDR3 protein. Of 440,000 or so distinct CDR3 sequences listed, around 14% are singletons. This sample also belongs to another study, concerning T cells in Graves' hyperthyroidism and ophthalmopathy.

This specimen was peripheral blood mononuclear cells (PBMCs), taken at new diagnosis, from a patient treated with antithyroid drugs. The receptors shown here come from a woman in her 30s with Graves disease. Both conserved end residues are part of each CDR3. The D gene is left open where the match is weak. The size of a clone is reported for some rows only, either as once, few or many, or as a class for expanded clones.

d_gene	v_gene	len	abundance	j_gene	CDR3aa	CDR3nt
NA	TRBV4-1	16	few	TRBJ2-7	CASSRLTGDWFHEQYF	TGCGCCAGCAGCCGCCTAACAGGGGACTGGTTCCACGAGCAGTACTTC
TRBD2	TRBV7-3	15	NA	TRBJ2-3	CASSLGGRFTDTQYF	TGTGCCAGCAGCTTGGGCGGGAGGTTCACAGATACGCAGTATTTT
NA	TRBV20-1	14	few	TRBJ1-6	CSARTELFNSPLHF	TGCAGTGCTAGGACTGAACTATTTAATTCACCCCTCCACTTT
NA	TRBV20-1	12	NA	TRBJ2-1	CSARVNPTVQFF	TGCAGTGCTCGGGTTAACCCCACAGTGCAGTTCTTC
NA	TRBV12-3/TRBV12-4	21	many	TRBJ2-3	CASSSPAGGRRTGRVPDTQYF	TGTGCCAGCAGTTCCCCTGCCGGAGGGCGACGTACGGGAAGAGTACCAGATACGCAGTATTTT
NA	TRBV11-2	17	NA	TRBJ1-1	CASSLVGYRGFGTEAFF	TGTGCCAGCAGCTTAGTGGGCTATAGGGGGTTTGGCACTGAAGCCTTCTTT
TRBD1	TRBV9	14	few	TRBJ1-2	CASSPHRGKGGYTF	TGTGCCAGCAGCCCCCACAGGGGAAAGGGTGGCTACACCTTC
NA	TRBV3-1	16	many	TRBJ2-1	CASSQARSGTYNEQFF	TGTGCCAGCAGCCAAGCACGCTCAGGGACCTACAATGAGCAGTTCTTC
NA	TRBV30	14	many	TRBJ2-7	CAWSLDYLEREQYF	TGTGCCTGGAGCCTGGACTACCTTGAGAGAGAGCAGTACTTC
NA	TRBV15	14	NA	TRBJ1-4	CATSRLTANEKLFF	TGTGCCACCAGCAGGTTAACAGCTAATGAAAAACTGTTTTTT
TRBD1	TRBV30	16	NA	TRBJ2-7	CAWSVEGQGASWEQYF	TGTGCCTGGAGTGTAGAAGGGCAGGGGGCTTCGTGGGAGCAGTACTTC
NA	TRBV28	12	NA	TRBJ1-5	CASSLFDSRVSF	TGTGCCAGCAGTTTATTTGACAGCCGGGTATCATTT
TRBD1	TRBV5-1	14	few	TRBJ1-1	CASSLTGVGAEAFF	TGCGCCAGCAGCTTAACAGGGGTTGGCGCTGAAGCTTTCTTT
TRBD2	TRBV29-1	15	NA	TRBJ2-3	CSVVGLESLTDTQYF	TGCAGCGTTGTGGGACTAGAGTCTCTCACAGATACGCAGTATTTT
NA	TRBV20-1	15	few	TRBJ1-4	CSARDLAGDIGKLFF	TGCAGTGCTAGAGATTTGGCAGGGGATATAGGTAAACTGTTTTTT
NA	TRBV5-1	15	many	TRBJ2-1	CASSLVRGTYNEQFF	TGCGCCAGCAGCTTGGTTCGGGGGACTTACAATGAGCAGTTCTTC
TRBD1	TRBV20-1	14	NA	TRBJ2-7	CSAREGTGPSEQYF	TGCAGTGCTAGAGAAGGGACAGGTCCCTCCGAGCAGTACTTC
NA	TRBV9	14	many	TRBJ2-5	CASSVAVGEETQYF	TGTGCCAGCAGCGTAGCTGTGGGCGAAGAGACCCAGTACTTC